One T cell receptor beta chain is described in this entry. Its antigen is undetermined. A sample-barcoded 5' primer and a J-beta primer mix were used in a second PCR of about 6 to 11 cycles. Researchers report that each sample yielded at least 3 million CDR3-containing paired-end reads. TCRdb passed the 5' RACE reads through MiXCR, listing each CDR3 protein once. The data contain about 830,000 distinct CDR3 sequences, more than 45% of them singletons. The sample originates from a study of blood T cells in healthy people across ages. The CDR3 loop spans 14 amino acids. Losses at the gene ends were 7 bases for V and 1 base for J; bases not matched to a gene: 4. Germline CDR1 is SQVTM and CDR2 is ANQGSEA. Study-wide results and limits: Roughly linear declines in TCR beta diversity per million T cells occurred with age.

This sequence joins TRBV29-1 and TRBJ2-5; 12 nucleotides line up with TRBD2. The material sequenced was blood. This clonotype was obtained from a man under 40 in good health. CDR3 bases: TGCAGCGCCCCGGGACTAGCGGGCCAAGAGACCCAGTACTTC. It codes for CSAPGLAGQETQYF.